This TCR beta chain was sequenced during a study of cytomegalovirus exposure and HLA in healthy donors. Study-wide context: Out of 300 to 500 genotyped donors, approximately 84% belonged to the Caucasian-associated ancestry cluster. Overall study findings and caveats: A list of approximately 150 TCR beta chains associated with cytomegalovirus was given. The presence/absence work took it that sequencing depth was about the same across donors. According to an earlier analysis, most TCR beta V segments yielded productive rearrangements about 87% or about 30% of the time.

As concerns this clone: Its antigen is still unknown.

The PCR ran on 60 Vbeta and 13 Jbeta primers. The data were produced by immunoSEQ multiplex PCR, yet TCRdb's version contains in-frame clones alone and is incomplete. Of about 120,000 clones listed, around 81% are singletons. CDR3 length: 15 residues. V was cut by 6 bases and J by 1 base, with 15 bases left in between. The germline CDR1 and CDR2 sequences are KGHSH and LQKENI. This receptor was obtained from a woman between 25 and 40 years old in good health and CMV-seronegative. Source material: PBMCs. The chain combines TRBV18 with TRBJ2-5, with D maybe TRBD2 (6 bases). The CDR3 nucleotides read TGTGCCAGCTCCCCGACTAGTAGAGGCCAAGAGACCCAGTACTTC. It is translated as CASSPTSRGQETQYF.